The next 32 T cell receptor beta chains were all read from a single sample in a study of regulatory dendritic cells for organ transplantation. CFSE-labeled sorted T cells met regulatory or mature dendritic cells for around five days. No cognate antigen is known for these TCRs. Sequencing used immunoSEQ multiplex PCR; TCRdb keeps in-frame clones, though not all of them. The sample consists of 10,000 to 15,000 clones, roughly 91% of them appearing once. Sequences were obtained from naive CD8+ T cells from blood cultured with regulatory dendritic cells. Subset given: CD45RA+ naive T cells. These receptors all stem from a human donor in good health.

The chain is built from TRBV25-1 and TRBJ2-7, with a tentative D call TRBD2 (5 bases). The germline gives CDR1 MGHDK, CDR2 SYGVNS. The CDR3 covers 15 residues. V was cut by 2 bases and J by 2 bases, with 13 bases left in between. The CDR3 sequence: CASSERSGFPYEQYF. CDR3 DNA: TGTGCCAGCAGTGAACGATCGGGGTTCCCCTACGAGCAGTACTTC.

The genes are TRBV5-4 and TRBJ2-7; D remains ambiguous. The CDR3 sequence is 12 residues long. Trimming took off 2 bases at V and 3 bases at J, with 6 bases between the two ends. Germline V gives CDR1 SGHNT, CDR2 YYREEE (reference sequence). CDR3 in amino acids: CASSFGSYEQYF. CDR3 nucleotide sequence: TGTGCCAGCAGCTTCGGAAGCTACGAGCAGTACTTC.

The V call is TRBV6-5, the J call TRBJ2-7; D may be TRBD1 (5 bases). The CDR3 has 14 residues. CDR1 MNHEY and CDR2 SVGAGI come from the germline V gene. V lost 6 bases and J lost 5, with 17 bases in between. CDR3: CASSSQIQVNEQYF. CDR3 sequence (DNA): TGTGCCAGCAGCTCCCAGATACAGGTCAACGAGCAGTACTTC.

V gene TRBV19 combines with J gene TRBJ2-1, with 8 positions matching TRBD2. The CDR3 spans 14 residues. The germline CDR1 and CDR2 sequences are LNHDA and SQIVND (reference sequence). V lost 4 bases to trimming and J lost 6 bases; unmatched junction nucleotides: 5. The CDR3 reads CASSTRSGTNEQFF. CDR3 coding DNA: TGTGCCAGTAGTACGCGTAGCGGGACCAATGAGCAGTTCTTC.

The rearrangement links TRBV6-1 to TRBJ2-1; D remains ambiguous. Germline CDR1 reads MNHNS; CDR2 reads SASEGT. The CDR3 contains 13 residues. V was clipped by 11 bases and J by 0 bases, with 11 bases between them. The CDR3 loop is CAGRLSSYNEQFF. The CDR3 DNA sequence: TGTGCCGGCCGCCTTAGCTCCTACAATGAGCAGTTCTTC.

This clone was detected a few times. The rearrangement joins TRBV19 to TRBJ1-5; TRBD1 agrees at 10 bases. V shed 5 bases and J 7 bases; nucleotides not matched to a gene: 5. The length of the CDR3 is 14 residues. Germline V lookup: CDR1 LNHDA, CDR2 SQIVND (reference sequence). Here the CDR3 reads CASSLGTGDQPQHF. The CDR3 region has the DNA TGTGCCAGTAGTCTCGGGACAGGGGACCAGCCCCAGCATTTT.

V is TRBV7-9 and J is TRBJ2-5; weak D call: TRBD1 (6 bases). Germline V lookup: CDR1 SEHNR, CDR2 FQNEAQ (reference sequence). V was trimmed by 2 bases and J by 1 base, leaving 11 bases between them. The CDR3 is 15 amino acids. CDR3 in amino acids: CASSLSSGVQETQYF. The CDR3 region has the DNA TGTGCCAGCAGCTTAAGCTCAGGGGTCCAAGAGACCCAGTACTTC.

This chain connects TRBV5-4 to TRBJ1-1; D gene uncertain. The CDR3 has 13 residues. CDR1 is SGHNT and CDR2 is YYREEE in the germline V gene (reference sequence). V lost 4 bases and J lost 3, with 10 bases in between. CDR3 in amino acids: CASSLALYTEAFF. In DNA, the CDR3 is TGTGCCAGCAGCCTAGCCCTATACACTGAAGCTTTCTTT.

The V call is TRBV27, the J call TRBJ2-3, with 9 bases fitting TRBD1. Trimming took 8 bases from V and 0 from J; bases not matched to a gene: 3. Germline V gene lookup returns CDR1 MNHEY and CDR2 SMNVEV (reference sequence). The CDR3 extends over 14 amino acids. The CDR3 DNA is TGTGCCAGCCGGGACAGGGCTAGCACAGATACGCAGTATTTT. It codes for CASRDRASTDTQYF.

V usage is TRBV29-1 and J usage is TRBJ1-1; D might be TRBD1 (5 bases). The germline V and J ends were trimmed by 3 bases and 5 bases, with 13 bases remaining between them. Germline CDR1 and CDR2: SQVTM and ANQGSEA. The CDR3 has 13 residues. DNA for the CDR3: TGCAGCGTTGATGGCAGGGTGCGAACTGAAGCTTTCTTT. Its translation is CSVDGRVRTEAFF.

This rearrangement joins TRBV21-1 to TRBJ2-4; the DNA was not compared with TRBD1, the D call given in the table. TRBV21-1 is tagged as a pseudogene. The CDR3 covers 18 residues. The DNA for the CDR3 is TGTGCCAGCAGCAACAGGGCCTACAGAACCTTAGCCAAAAACATTCAGTACTTC. This encodes CASSNRAYRTLAKNIQYF.

The chain employs TRBV4-1 and TRBJ1-2; TRBD1 matches at 7 bases. V was clipped by 4 bases and J by 3 bases; unmatched bases: 5. CDR1 MGHRA and CDR2 YSYEKL come from the germline V gene. The CDR3 spans 14 residues. The CDR3 nucleotides read TGCGCCAGCAGCCCGACAGGGAGCTACTATGGCTACACCTTC. This gives the protein CASSPTGSYYGYTF.

This chain connects TRBV5-6 to TRBJ1-1; 9 bases map to TRBD1. V shed 5 bases, J shed 6 bases, and the junction held 5 bases outside the gene matches. The germline CDR1 and CDR2 sequences are SGHDT and YYEEEE. CDR3 length equals 13 residues. This chain's CDR3 is CASRATGGAEAFF. The CDR3 DNA is TGTGCCAGCAGAGCTACAGGGGGCGCTGAAGCTTTCTTT.

In this sample, this clone turned up a few times. V usage is TRBV10-1 and J usage is TRBJ2-7; 8 bases are shared with TRBD2. The V segment lost 3 bases and the J segment 2 bases; nucleotides outside the gene matches: 3. The CDR3 spans 14 residues. Germline assignment: CDR1 WNHNN and CDR2 SYGVQD (reference sequence). CDR3 sequence: CASSDSGGTYEQYF. The CDR3 DNA follows: TGCGCCAGCAGTGATTCGGGAGGGACCTACGAGCAGTACTTC.

This clone was observed a single time. This sequence joins TRBV6-5 and TRBJ1-2, with TRBD1 as a possible D gene (5 bases). Per germline, CDR1 MNHEY and CDR2 SVGAGI. The CDR3 runs to 15 residues. Trimming stripped 0 bases from V and 5 bases from J, with 13 bases between. The CDR3 nucleotides read TGTGCCAGCAGTTACTCCTTGGGACCGAGATATGGCTACACCTTC. It codes for CASSYSLGPRYGYTF.

This chain uses TRBV5-4 with TRBJ2-2; D possibly matches TRBD1 or TRBD2 (5 bases each). Germline V lookup: CDR1 SGHNT, CDR2 YYREEE (reference sequence). The CDR3 is 14 residues long. Trimming took 4 bases from V and 5 from J, leaving 12 bases between them. The CDR3 loop reads CASSPGLGTGELFF. The CDR3 region has the DNA TGTGCCAGCAGCCCGGGGCTTGGAACCGGGGAGCTGTTTTTT.

This clone showed up just a few times. The chain links TRBV29-1 to TRBJ1-2; 7 positions match TRBD1. With V trimmed by 1 base and J by 8 bases, 7 bases remained unmatched. CDR3 length: 13 residues. Germline V gives CDR1 SQVTM, CDR2 ANQGSEA. DNA for the CDR3: TGCAGCGTTGAAGCAAGAGGGGGCGAAGGCTACACCTTC. It codes for CSVEARGGEGYTF.

The V and J genes are TRBV28 and TRBJ1-5, with TRBD1 as a possible D gene (6 bases). Trimming took 11 bases from V and 4 from J, leaving 12 bases between them. The germline V gene has CDR1 MDHEN and CDR2 SYDVKM. The CDR3 totals 12 residues. The CDR3 here is CAGSDRNQPQHF. DNA of the CDR3: TGTGCCGGCTCGGACAGAAATCAGCCCCAGCATTTT.

This clone was detected once. The chain links TRBV9 to TRBJ2-3, with D uncertain. CDR3 length: 14 amino acids. CDR1 SGDLS and CDR2 YYNGEE come from the germline V gene. Trimming took 3 bases from V and 4 from J, leaving 12 bases between them. The CDR3 nucleotides are TGTGCCAGCAGCGGCCTCTCTGGGGCAGATACGCAGTATTTT. As protein: CASSGLSGADTQYF.

DNA for the CDR3: TGTGCCAGCAGCTGGACAGGGAGCAATCAGCCCCAGCATTTT. Its protein product is CASSWTGSNQPQHF. V usage is TRBV6-6 and J usage is TRBJ1-5; 8 nucleotides align to TRBD1. V gave up 6 bases and J gave up 1 base; unmatched junction bases: 2. The germline V gene has CDR1 MNHNY and CDR2 SVGAGI (reference sequence). The CDR3 totals 14 residues.

This chain links TRBV27 with TRBJ2-1; possibly TRBD2 for D (5 bases). Germline loops: CDR1 MNHEY, CDR2 SMNVEV (reference sequence). The CDR3 runs 14 residues. Trimming took off 3 bases at V and 0 bases at J, with 6 bases between the two ends. The chain's CDR3 is CASSLDSSYNEQFF. DNA for the CDR3: TGTGCCAGCAGTTTGGACTCCTCCTACAATGAGCAGTTCTTC.

The chain uses TRBV2 and TRBJ1-2, with 8 bases matching TRBD1. V trimming: 0 bases; J trimming: 2 bases; junction bases outside the gene matches: 8. The germline V gene has CDR1 SNHLY and CDR2 FYNNEI. CDR3 length: 17 amino acids. CDR3 coding DNA: TGTGCCAGCAGTGAAGCGCCCCCGGACAGGGCCAACTATGGCTACACCTTC. Protein product: CASSEAPPDRANYGYTF.

Here the CDR3 DNA reads TGTGCCAGCAGCATCGCCCCAGGGGCCCGGGGCTACACCTTC. Translated: CASSIAPGARGYTF. V and J are TRBV5-6 and TRBJ1-2; the D gene is possibly TRBD1 (6 bases). V was pared by 4 bases and J by 8 bases, with 18 bases between. There are 14 residues in the CDR3. Germline loops: CDR1 SGHDT, CDR2 YYEEEE.

The genes are TRBV28 and TRBJ2-7; 8 bases map to TRBD2. The length of the CDR3 is 15 residues. Germline lookup yields CDR1 MDHEN and CDR2 SYDVKM. Trimming at V came to 3 bases and at J to 3 bases, leaving 7 bases not matched to a gene. DNA for the CDR3: TGTGCCAGCAGTTTCGAGGCGGGGGGTCACTACGAGCAGTACTTC. It translates to CASSFEAGGHYEQYF.

This clone occurred a few times. The CDR3 here is CSVGQGAIPPGTEAFF. The CDR3 DNA follows: TGCAGTGTCGGGCAGGGGGCGATTCCCCCGGGCACTGAAGCTTTCTTT. The genes are TRBV29-1 and TRBJ1-1; 8 bases agree with TRBD1. The CDR3 totals 16 residues. The V gene's germline CDR1 is SQVTM and CDR2 ANQGSEA.

The chain has TRBV27 and TRBJ2-1, with 7 bases identical to TRBD1. V dropped 6 bases and J dropped 9; count of bases not matched to a gene: 14. Germline V gene sequence: CDR1 MNHEY, CDR2 SMNVEV (reference sequence). The CDR3 is made up of 15 amino acids. Here the CDR3 DNA reads TGTGCCAGCAGCCTTGGGGACCACTCAGGGGGTGAGCAGTTCTTC. Amino acids: CASSLGDHSGGEQFF.

The chain carries TRBV12-2 and TRBJ2-5; TRBD1, as called in the table, went unchecked against the DNA. TRBV12-2 is annotated as a pseudogene. This CDR3 is 18 amino acids long. This CDR3 reads CASRLELGAGEYQETQYF. DNA of the CDR3: TGTGCAAGTCGCTTAGAATTGGGGGCAGGAGAGTACCAAGAGACCCAGTACTTC.

The chain carries TRBV13 and TRBJ2-2; the match to TRBD2 covers 11 bases. The CDR3 extends over 16 amino acids. V shed 3 bases, J shed 6 bases, and the junction held 6 bases outside the gene matches. Germline CDR1 PRHDT, CDR2 FYEKMQ (reference sequence). Here the CDR3 DNA reads TGTGCCAGCAGCTTCTCGAGACTAGCGGGGCCCGGGGAGCTGTTTTTT. This gives the protein CASSFSRLAGPGELFF. Filled out from reference TRBV13 and TRBJ2-2, the complete variable domain reads AAGVIQSPRHLIKEKRETATLKCYPIPRHDTVYWYQQGPGQDPQFLISFYEKMQSDKGSIPDRFSAQQFSDYHSELNMSSLELGDSALYFCASSFSRLAGPGELFFGEGSRLTVL.

The chain employs TRBV6-1 and TRBJ1-6; D gene uncertain. The germline gives CDR1 MNHNS, CDR2 SASEGT. V was shortened by 8 bases and J by 9 bases, with 14 bases between the two germline ends. The CDR3 is 13 amino acids. CDR3 DNA: TGTGCCAGCGGGTCGGCAGGAGCTTCACCCCTCCACTTT. Translated: CASGSAGASPLHF.

The chain combines TRBV28 with TRBJ2-7, with D perhaps matching TRBD2 (5 bases). This CDR3 has 17 residues. Germline lookup yields CDR1 MDHEN and CDR2 SYDVKM. Deletions cut 3 bases from V and 0 bases from J, with 18 bases between. The CDR3 is CASSFRAAGMDSYEQYF. CDR3 coding DNA: TGTGCCAGCAGTTTTCGTGCAGCCGGGATGGACTCCTACGAGCAGTACTTC.

The J gene is TRBJ2-7, the V gene TRBV30, with a weak D call TRBD2 (7 bases). This CDR3 is 16 amino acids long. Germline CDR1 and CDR2: GTSNPN and SVGIG (reference sequence). The V gene lost 2 bases and the J gene lost 4 bases, with 21 bases spanning the gap. The CDR3 DNA is TGTGCCTGGAGTACGACCTGGGGGGGCGCGGTGTACGAGCAGTACTTC. Its translation: CAWSTTWGGAVYEQYF.

This chain connects TRBV19 to TRBJ2-1; D is ambiguous. V gave up 4 bases and J gave up 7 bases, with 8 bases separating them. This CDR3 has 12 residues. Germline V gene lookup returns CDR1 LNHDA and CDR2 SQIVND (reference sequence). CDR3 residues: CASSKKWNEQFF. CDR3 coding DNA: TGTGCCAGTAGTAAGAAGTGGAATGAGCAGTTCTTC.